A single sample is the source of the 16 T cell receptor beta chains below, sequenced in a study of shared clonotypes between healthy human individuals. Here immunoSEQ multiplex PCR was the method, and the copy in TCRdb shows in-frame clones only, minus some. The table has more than 2 million clones, over 85% seen once. Sample: naive CD4+ T cells sorted from blood. The subset: CD45RA+ positively selected. The receptors were gathered from a man aged 18 to 30 in good health.

V is TRBV28 and J is TRBJ2-5; 9 bases fit TRBD2. Losses at the gene ends were 3 bases for V and 4 bases for J; bases not matched to a gene: 6. The CDR3 consists of 15 residues. Germline CDR1 is MDHEN and CDR2 is SYDVKM. This CDR3 reads CASSLAGTSRETQYF. CDR3 nucleotide sequence: TGTGCCAGCAGTTTGGCGGGGACTAGCAGAGAGACCCAGTACTTC.

The genes are TRBV4-3 and TRBJ2-7; 10 positions match TRBD1. Germline CDR1 reads LGHNA; CDR2 reads YSLEER. The J segment lost 0 bases and the V segment lost 1 base, leaving 0 bases of the junction unmatched. CDR3 size: 15 residues. The DNA of the CDR3 is TGCGCCAGCAGCCAAGGGGACAGGGGCTCCTACGAGCAGTACTTC. Amino acids: CASSQGDRGSYEQYF.

This chain uses TRBV11-2 with TRBJ1-2, with 10 bases that match TRBD1. The germline V gene has CDR1 SGHAT and CDR2 FQNNGV. V shed 5 bases and J 7 bases; nucleotides not matched to a gene: 4. The length of the CDR3 is 13 residues. CDR3 nucleotide sequence: TGTGCCAGCAGCGACAGGGGGCTGGGTGGCTACACCTTC. As protein: CASSDRGLGGYTF.

The rearrangement joins TRBV7-6 to TRBJ1-1; no reliable D call. The V end lost 5 bases, the J end lost 1 base, and 14 bases lay between the germline ends. Per germline, CDR1 SGHVS and CDR2 FNYEAQ. The CDR3 is 15 amino acids. The CDR3 spells CASSLTQIGNTEAFF. CDR3 bases: TGTGCCAGCAGCCTCACACAGATCGGGAACACTGAAGCTTTCTTT.

A single count supports this clone. The V call is TRBV14, the J call TRBJ1-4, with unresolved D. Germline V gene data show CDR1 as SGHDN and CDR2 as FVKESK. Between the trimmed V and J ends, which lost 5 bases and 7 bases, there was a span of 20 bases. The length of the CDR3 is 16 residues. This chain's CDR3 is CASSLETGVRAEKLFF. The CDR3 bases are TGTGCCAGCAGCTTGGAAACCGGTGTCCGAGCTGAAAAACTGTTTTTT. The full variable domain, in which reference TRBV14 and TRBJ1-4 provide the parts outside the CDR3, is EAGVTQFPSHSVIEKGQTVTLRCDPISGHDNLYWYRRVMGKEIKFLLHFVKESKQDESGMPNNRFLAERTGGTYSTLKVQPAELEDSGVYFCASSLETGVRAEKLFFGSGTQLSVL.

The CDR3 region is CASSPRTGGVQPQHF. For the CDR3, the DNA is TGTGCCAGCAGCCCGCGTACAGGGGGCGTTCAGCCCCAGCATTTT. The chain links TRBV6-5 to TRBJ1-5; TRBD1 aligns across 9 bases. CDR3 length equals 15 residues. With V trimmed by 6 bases and J by 6 bases, 9 bases remained unmatched. CDR1 is MNHEY, CDR2 SVGAGI, per germline.

Written as DNA, the CDR3 is TGCGCCAGCAGCTTGGAGGCGCAAAACAATGAGCAGTTCTTC. Translated: CASSLEAQNNEQFF. The gene calls are TRBV5-1 and TRBJ2-1, with D unclear. CDR1 and CDR2 (germline): SGHRS, YFSETQ. Trimming cost V 0 bases and J 5 bases, with 9 bases left between them. This CDR3 contains 14 residues.

This chain connects TRBV7-3 to TRBJ2-7; 7 positions agree with TRBD1. Germline loops: CDR1 SGHTA, CDR2 FQGTGA. Trimming at V came to 1 base and at J to 5 bases, leaving 5 bases not matched to a gene. This CDR3 is 14 amino acids long. The CDR3 region is CASSLRDSPHEQYF. Written as DNA, the CDR3 is TGTGCCAGCAGCTTAAGGGACAGTCCCCACGAGCAGTACTTC.

The chain carries TRBV7-2 and TRBJ2-5; D is unclear. The CDR3 runs 13 residues. V was cut by 5 bases and J by 5 bases, with 12 bases left in between. Germline V CDR1 and CDR2: SGHTA, FQGNSA. CDR3 bases: TGTGCCAGCAGCAAAGGGTTGGTTGAGACCCAGTACTTC. Translated, it gives CASSKGLVETQYF. Full variable domain (outside the CDR3, taken from reference TRBV7-2 and TRBJ2-5): GAGVSQSPSNKVTEKGKDVELRCDPISGHTALYWYRQSLGQGLEFLIYFQGNSAPDKSGLPSDRFSAERTGGSVSTLTIQRTQQEDSAVYLCASSKGLVETQYFGPGTRLLVL.

This chain connects TRBV10-3 to TRBJ1-2; D gene unclear. The V and J ends lost 2 bases and 2 bases respectively, with 9 bases between them. CDR3 length: 14 residues. Germline assignment: CDR1 ENHRY and CDR2 SYGVKD. DNA of the CDR3: TGTGCCATCAGTGAGATGGGGAGCAACTATGGCTACACCTTC. It codes for CAISEMGSNYGYTF.

The chain carries TRBV2 and TRBJ2-1; unclear D gene. Germline assignment: CDR1 SNHLY and CDR2 FYNNEI. CDR3 length: 10 residues. Trimming stripped 11 bases from V and 6 bases from J, with 8 bases between. CDR3 amino acids: CASLANEQFF. CDR3 nucleotide sequence: TGTGCCTCGCTGGCCAATGAGCAGTTCTTC.

The chain uses TRBV7-2 and TRBJ2-1, with 9 bases fitting TRBD2. V gave up 7 bases and J gave up 6 bases; unmatched junction bases: 7. This CDR3 has 14 residues. Germline values: CDR1 SGHTA, CDR2 FQGNSA. The CDR3 region has the DNA TGTGCCAGCAATAGGGCGGGAGGGTCCAATGAGCAGTTCTTC. Translation: CASNRAGGSNEQFF.

Note on this clone: This sample also contains other DNA sequences that code for the same CDR3. V usage is TRBV28 and J usage is TRBJ1-6, with 9 bases aligning to TRBD1. Looked up from germline, CDR1 is MDHEN and CDR2 is SYDVKM. V dropped 6 bases and J dropped 7; count of bases not matched to a gene: 1. This CDR3 spans 13 amino acids. CDR3 in DNA: TGTGCCAGCAGGGACAGGGGCAATTCACCCCTCCACTTT. This gives the protein CASRDRGNSPLHF.

The chain recombines TRBV27 with TRBJ2-5; unclear D gene. Trimming left V 6 bases short and J 5 bases short, with 13 bases between. CDR3 length equals 13 residues. Germline assignment: CDR1 MNHEY and CDR2 SMNVEV (reference sequence). The CDR3 sequence: CASRPHAAETQYF. The CDR3 nucleotides read TGTGCCAGCAGACCCCATGCAGCCGAGACCCAGTACTTC.

The genes are TRBV6-4 and TRBJ1-5; D is perhaps TRBD1 (5 bases). The CDR3 consists of 15 residues. Germline loops: CDR1 MRHNA, CDR2 SNTAGT. Trimming removed 6 bases at V and 4 bases at J, with 16 bases between. CDR3 DNA: TGTGCCAGCAGAGTCCCGGGGCACCCGAATCAGCCCCAGCATTTT. It yields the protein CASRVPGHPNQPQHF.

The V gene is TRBV4-3, the J gene TRBJ2-3; 7 positions match TRBD1. CDR1 is LGHNA and CDR2 is YSLEER in the germline V gene. This CDR3 spans 16 amino acids. V lost 3 bases, J lost 2 bases, and 8 bases stayed unmatched. The CDR3 sequence is CASSQGEGAYTDTQYF. The CDR3 DNA follows: TGCGCCAGCAGCCAGGGAGAGGGGGCCTACACAGATACGCAGTATTTT.